The entry that follows covers one T cell receptor (beta chain) sequence. Its target is not known. The data originate from a study of OX40 agonist ivuxolimab in advanced cancers. In the study overall: Intravenous ivuxolimab was administered to patients every 2 weeks at 0.01 to 10 mg/kg.

Study-wide findings and caveats: The work left the antigen specificity of expanded peripheral T cells undetermined.

Clones were sequenced by immunoSEQ multiplex PCR, and TCRdb holds only the in-frame ones, with some missing. Altogether about 77,000 clones are present, around four fifths being singletons, with the ten largest covering roughly 0.77%. It was autoimmune disease history or systemic immunosuppression that excluded patients. The CDR3 runs to 15 residues. V shed 6 bases and J 4 bases; nucleotides not matched to a gene: 11. Germline V gene lookup returns CDR1 MNHEY and CDR2 SVGAGI. The chain couples TRBV6-5 to TRBJ1-1; TRBD1 matches 7 bases. The specimen was CD4+ or CD8+ T cells sorted from blood, collected in a trial of the OX40 agonist ivuxolimab. The receptor comes from an adult with an advanced solid tumor such as melanoma, head and neck, liver or kidney cancer. The CDR3 protein is CASSLTRGSSTEAFF. DNA of the CDR3: TGTGCCAGCAGCCTCACCAGGGGGAGTAGCACTGAAGCTTTCTTT.